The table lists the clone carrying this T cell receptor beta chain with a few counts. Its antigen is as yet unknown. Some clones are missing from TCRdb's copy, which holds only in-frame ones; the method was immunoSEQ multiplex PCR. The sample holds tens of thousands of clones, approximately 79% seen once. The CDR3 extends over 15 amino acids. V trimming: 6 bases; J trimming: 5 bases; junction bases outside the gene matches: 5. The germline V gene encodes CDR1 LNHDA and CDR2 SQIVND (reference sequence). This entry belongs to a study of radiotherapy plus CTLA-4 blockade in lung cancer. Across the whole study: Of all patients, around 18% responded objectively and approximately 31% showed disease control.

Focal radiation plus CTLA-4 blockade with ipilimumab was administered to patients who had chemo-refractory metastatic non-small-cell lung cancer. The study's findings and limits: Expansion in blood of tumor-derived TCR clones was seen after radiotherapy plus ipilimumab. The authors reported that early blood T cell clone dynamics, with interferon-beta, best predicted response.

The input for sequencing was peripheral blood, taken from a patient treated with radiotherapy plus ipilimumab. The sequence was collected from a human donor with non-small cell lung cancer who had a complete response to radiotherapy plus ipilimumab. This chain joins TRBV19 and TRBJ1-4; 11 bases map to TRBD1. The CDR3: CASSSGDRGNEKLFF. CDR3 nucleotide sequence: TGTGCCAGTAGCTCCGGGGACAGGGGGAATGAAAAACTGTTTTTT.